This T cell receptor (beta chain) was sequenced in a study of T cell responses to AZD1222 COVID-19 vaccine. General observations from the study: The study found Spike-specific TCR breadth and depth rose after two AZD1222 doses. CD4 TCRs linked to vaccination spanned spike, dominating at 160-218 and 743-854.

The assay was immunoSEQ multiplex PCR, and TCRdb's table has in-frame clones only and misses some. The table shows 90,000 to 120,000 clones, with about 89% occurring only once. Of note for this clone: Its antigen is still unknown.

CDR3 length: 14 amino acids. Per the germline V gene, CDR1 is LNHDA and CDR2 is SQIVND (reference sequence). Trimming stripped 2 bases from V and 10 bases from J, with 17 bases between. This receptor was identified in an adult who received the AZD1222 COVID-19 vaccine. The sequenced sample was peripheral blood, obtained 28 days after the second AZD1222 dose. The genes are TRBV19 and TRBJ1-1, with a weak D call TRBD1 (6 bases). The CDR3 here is CASSITTGLAGAFF. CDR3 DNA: TGTGCCAGTAGTATAACCACAGGGCTCGCGGGAGCTTTCTTT. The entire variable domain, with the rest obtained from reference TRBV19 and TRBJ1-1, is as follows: DGGITQSPKYLFRKEGQNVTLSCEQNLNHDAMYWYRQDPGQGLRLIYYSQIVNDFQKGDIAEGYSVSREKKESFPLTVTSAQKNPTAFYLCASSITTGLAGAFFGQGTRLTVV.